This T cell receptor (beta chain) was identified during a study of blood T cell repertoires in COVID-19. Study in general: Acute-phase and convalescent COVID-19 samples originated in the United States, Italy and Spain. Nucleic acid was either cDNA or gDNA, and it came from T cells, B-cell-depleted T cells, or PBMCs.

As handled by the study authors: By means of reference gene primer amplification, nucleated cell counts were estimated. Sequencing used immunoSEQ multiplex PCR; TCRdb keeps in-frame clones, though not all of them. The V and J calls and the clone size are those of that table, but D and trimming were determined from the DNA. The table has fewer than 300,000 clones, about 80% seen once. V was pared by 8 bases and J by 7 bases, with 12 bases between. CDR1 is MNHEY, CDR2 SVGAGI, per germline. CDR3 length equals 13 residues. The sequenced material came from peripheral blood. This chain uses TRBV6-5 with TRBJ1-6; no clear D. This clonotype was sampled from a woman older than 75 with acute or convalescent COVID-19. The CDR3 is CASRQSGNSPLHF. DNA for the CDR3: TGTGCCAGCCGTCAAAGCGGGAATTCACCCCTCCACTTT.